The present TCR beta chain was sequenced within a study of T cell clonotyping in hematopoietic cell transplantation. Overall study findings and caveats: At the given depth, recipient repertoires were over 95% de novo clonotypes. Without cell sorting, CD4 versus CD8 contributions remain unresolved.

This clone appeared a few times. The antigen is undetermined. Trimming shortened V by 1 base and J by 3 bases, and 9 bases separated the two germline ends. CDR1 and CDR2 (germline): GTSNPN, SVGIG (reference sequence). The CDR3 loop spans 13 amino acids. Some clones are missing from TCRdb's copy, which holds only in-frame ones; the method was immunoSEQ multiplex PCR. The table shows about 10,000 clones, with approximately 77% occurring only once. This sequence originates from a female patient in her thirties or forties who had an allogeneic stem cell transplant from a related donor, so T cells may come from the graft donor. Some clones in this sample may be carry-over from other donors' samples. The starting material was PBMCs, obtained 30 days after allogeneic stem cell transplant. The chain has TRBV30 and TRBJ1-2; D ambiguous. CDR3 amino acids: CAWSERADYGYTF. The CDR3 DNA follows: TGTGCCTGGAGTGAACGGGCCGACTATGGCTACACCTTC.